This T cell receptor (beta chain) is drawn from a study of beta chain features in type 1 diabetes. Findings and caveats of the study: In all four CD4+ subsets, TCRB CDR3 length was significantly, moderately reduced in type 1 diabetes.

The investigators reverse transcribed all of the isolated RNA, so they sequenced expressed TCRB transcripts. The table came from immunoSEQ multiplex PCR; TCRdb's copy has only in-frame clones and leaves some out. The sample includes about 740,000 clones, roughly 12% of them seen just once. Germline V gene data show CDR1 as SGHDT and CDR2 as YYEEEE. The CDR3 consists of 12 residues. Trimming shortened V by 6 bases and J by 3 bases, and 9 bases separated the two germline ends. Only a few counts were recorded for this clone. The antigen is unknown. Source material: naive CD4+ T cells from blood. This TCR derives from a man in his late teens or twenties with type 1 diabetes. This chain uses TRBV5-6 with TRBJ1-1; D remains unclear. CDR3 loop: CASTLWDTEAFF. Written as DNA, the CDR3 is TGTGCCAGCACCCTTTGGGACACTGAAGCTTTCTTT.